This TCR beta chain originates from a study of blood T cell repertoires in COVID-19. Some clones are missing from TCRdb's copy, which holds only in-frame ones; the method was immunoSEQ multiplex PCR. The table has approximately 330,000 clones, more than 75% seen once. The CDR3 is made up of 15 amino acids. Trimming at V came to 7 bases and at J to 0 bases, leaving 11 bases not matched to a gene. CDR1 is SQVTM and CDR2 is ANQGSEA in the germline V gene. The specimen sequenced was peripheral blood. This receptor was identified in a woman aged 45-59 years with active or convalescent COVID-19. This chain connects TRBV29-1 to TRBJ1-2, with 7 bases that match TRBD1. CDR3 DNA sequence: TGCAGCGCCAGGGACAGATTCTACTCTAACTATGGCTACACCTTC. It codes for CSARDRFYSNYGYTF.